This T cell receptor beta chain was obtained from a study of cytomegalovirus exposure and HLA in healthy donors. Notes on the study in general: A prior analysis recorded that most TCR beta V segments were productive about 87% or about 30% of the time. A later analysis found most CMV-associated TCR beta chains apparently HLA-restricted. Some TCR beta chains (approximately 180 of them) were listed as cytomegalovirus-associated. Clonal expansion was found to be greater in HLA-associated TCR beta chains than in equally common others in a later analysis.

This CDR3 spans 16 amino acids. J gave up 2 bases and V 5 bases, and 12 bases lay outside the gene matches. Germline CDR1 and CDR2: MDHEN and SYDVKM. Primers included in the PCR were 60 Vbeta and 13 Jbeta primers. The assay was immunoSEQ multiplex PCR, and TCRdb's table has in-frame clones only and misses some. The data show about 190,000 clones, roughly 75% seen once. Note on this clone: As yet, its antigen is unknown.

The genes are TRBV28 and TRBJ2-7, with 7 bases identical to TRBD2. This clonotype was sampled from a man aged 25 to 40 in good health and CMV-seropositive. What was sequenced was PBMCs. The CDR3 region is CASSPHRGSVPYEQYF. CDR3 coding DNA: TGTGCCAGCAGTCCCCACCGCGGGAGCGTTCCCTACGAGCAGTACTTC.